This T cell receptor (beta chain) emerged from a study of long-term antiretroviral therapy in people with HIV. Notes on the study in general: Post-ART samples showed increased diversity that remained below transplant donor control levels.

A note on this clone: No antigen is known for it.

The CDR3 totals 13 residues. V was clipped by 0 bases and J by 9 bases, with 12 bases between them. Germline CDR1 and CDR2: MGHRA and YSYEKL. Samples were assayed with immunoSEQ v3.0 at survey level. Some clones are missing from TCRdb's copy, which holds only in-frame ones; the method was immunoSEQ multiplex PCR. The sample has tens of thousands of clones; approximately 85% are singletons. The sequencing here drew on unsorted PBMCs, taken 0.8 years before starting antiretroviral therapy. This sequence was found in a man between 18 and 29 years old with HIV. V and J are TRBV4-1 and TRBJ2-7, with a possible D match to TRBD2 (6 bases). As DNA, the CDR3 is TGCGCCAGCAGCCAAGATATCGGGAGTGTGCAGTACTTC. Its translation is CASSQDIGSVQYF.